The 13 T cell receptor beta chains below come from one sample, sequenced in a study of cytomegalovirus exposure and HLA in healthy donors. PCR used 60 Vbeta primers and 13 Jbeta primers. Libraries were prepared by immunoSEQ multiplex PCR; TCRdb keeps only in-frame clonotypes and omits some of them. The sample lists hundreds of thousands of clones; under 80% were seen once. Sequencing was carried out using PBMCs. The receptor set was obtained from a young woman in good health and CMV-seronegative.

This clone was counted a few times. The chain carries TRBV9 and TRBJ2-7; TRBD1 matches 8 bases. The CDR3 is made up of 15 amino acids. V shed 4 bases and J 2 bases; nucleotides not matched to a gene: 8. Germline V gene sequence: CDR1 SGDLS, CDR2 YYNGEE. CDR3 DNA sequence: TGTGCCAGCAGCACAGGGGGGACGTCTCCCTACGAGCAGTACTTC. Translation: CASSTGGTSPYEQYF.

The V and J genes are TRBV6-6 and TRBJ2-5, with 9 bases lining up with TRBD1. J gave up 4 bases and V 5 bases, and 8 bases lay outside the gene matches. This CDR3 has 15 residues. Germline CDR1 is MNHNY and CDR2 is SVGAGI (reference sequence). CDR3 sequence: CASSTGTGQTETQYF. The CDR3 region has the DNA TGTGCCAGCAGTACCGGGACAGGGCAGACAGAGACCCAGTACTTC.

This clone was counted a few times. One end of the junction is discordant with germline, which a read error may explain. J is TRBJ1-5 and V is TRBV30, with D possibly TRBD1 on 5 matching bases. The CDR3 length is 16 residues. Looked up from germline, CDR1 is GTSNPN and CDR2 is SVGIG (reference sequence). This CDR3 reads CAGSLRTRHLPQPQHF. The CDR3 DNA reads TGTGCCGGGAGTTTGAGGACACGGCACCTTCCTCAGCCCCAGCATTTT.

The chain carries TRBV6-6 and TRBJ1-1, with D hard to call. The CDR3 totals 13 residues. Germline CDR1 reads MNHNY; CDR2 reads SVGAGI (reference sequence). Trimming stripped 2 bases from V and 1 base from J, with 5 bases between. The CDR3 DNA reads TGTGCCAGCAGTTACCCCGGGAACACTGAAGCTTTCTTT. Translating it yields CASSYPGNTEAFF.

This chain connects TRBV2 to TRBJ2-5, with TRBD2 matching over 7 bases. J lost 3 bases, V lost 6 bases, and 7 bases had no gene match. The CDR3 runs 14 residues. Germline CDR1 SNHLY, CDR2 FYNNEI. This chain's CDR3 is CASRMAGVEETQYF. The CDR3 coding sequence is TGTGCCAGCAGAATGGCGGGAGTTGAAGAGACCCAGTACTTC.

For this clone: Sequence at one end of the junction differs from germline and may be a read error. The chain combines TRBV5-5 with TRBJ1-2; 7 bases are a match to TRBD1. The CDR3 consists of 17 residues. Germline CDR1 SGHKS, CDR2 YYEKEE (reference sequence). The CDR3 bases are TGTGTCAGCAGCTTCCGTCCGCCACAGGGGAGTAACTATGGCTACACCTTC. Protein sequence: CVSSFRPPQGSNYGYTF.

This clone was counted only a few times. This chain connects TRBV7-6 to TRBJ1-5; tentatively, D is TRBD1 (5 bases). There are 14 residues in the CDR3. Trimming shortened V by 5 bases and J by 3 bases, and 11 bases separated the two germline ends. The germline CDR1 and CDR2 sequences are SGHVS and FNYEAQ. The CDR3 DNA follows: TGTGCCAGCAGCCGAGACAGCAACAATCAGCCCCAGCATTTT. Amino acid sequence: CASSRDSNNQPQHF.

The J gene is TRBJ1-1, the V gene TRBV20-1; D remains unclear. The germline V and J ends were trimmed by 6 bases and 1 base, with 3 bases remaining between them. There are 10 residues in the CDR3. Per germline, CDR1 DFQATT and CDR2 SNEGSKA (reference sequence). As DNA, the CDR3 is TGCAGTGCACAGAACACTGAAGCTTTCTTT. It is translated as CSAQNTEAFF.

In this sample, this clone turned up a few times. Different DNA sequences within this sample yield the same CDR3. This rearrangement joins TRBV6-1 to TRBJ2-7; 8 bases line up with TRBD2. The CDR3 has 13 residues. V gave up 2 bases and J gave up 6 bases; unmatched junction bases: 3. Germline-derived CDR1 and CDR2 are MNHNS and SASEGT. CDR3: CASSESGGGEQYF. CDR3 bases: TGTGCCAGCAGTGAATCGGGGGGGGGCGAGCAGTACTTC.

The rearrangement joins TRBV6-5 to TRBJ2-7, with D possibly matching TRBD2 (6 bases). Per the germline V gene, CDR1 is MNHEY and CDR2 is SVGAGI. The V end was cut by 6 bases, the J end by 5 bases, with 17 bases between. There are 14 residues in the CDR3. CDR3 residues: CASRGTWEGNEQYF. In nucleotides, the CDR3 is TGTGCCAGCAGGGGGACTTGGGAAGGCAACGAGCAGTACTTC.

The chain employs TRBV5-4 and TRBJ2-2, with TRBD2 identical over 10 bases. The CDR3 has 16 amino acids. After removal of 4 bases from V and 2 bases from J, the junction contained 5 bases not matched to a gene. Germline-derived CDR1 and CDR2 are SGHNT and YYREEE (reference sequence). DNA of the CDR3: TGTGCCAGCAGCAAACAGCGGGAGGGTAACACCGGGGAGCTGTTTTTT. Translated: CASSKQREGNTGELFF.

The chain has TRBV7-8 and TRBJ2-2; D is unclear. Germline V lookup: CDR1 SGHVS, CDR2 FQNEAQ. The CDR3 length is 13 residues. Deletions cut 1 base from V and 8 bases from J, with 8 bases between. CDR3 amino acids: CASSLDRRGELFF. CDR3 coding DNA: TGTGCCAGCAGCTTAGACCGGCGGGGGGAGCTGTTTTTT.

This chain connects TRBV16 to TRBJ2-5, with TRBD2 as a possible D gene (5 bases). With 6 bases removed from V and 4 bases from J, the gap between germline ends came to 21 bases. The CDR3 has 16 amino acids. Germline CDR1 and CDR2: KGHSY and FQNENV. Written as DNA, the CDR3 is TGTGCCAGCAGTCCGCCCGAAAAGGGCCGGGGAGAGACCCAGTACTTC. Amino acid sequence: CASSPPEKGRGETQYF.